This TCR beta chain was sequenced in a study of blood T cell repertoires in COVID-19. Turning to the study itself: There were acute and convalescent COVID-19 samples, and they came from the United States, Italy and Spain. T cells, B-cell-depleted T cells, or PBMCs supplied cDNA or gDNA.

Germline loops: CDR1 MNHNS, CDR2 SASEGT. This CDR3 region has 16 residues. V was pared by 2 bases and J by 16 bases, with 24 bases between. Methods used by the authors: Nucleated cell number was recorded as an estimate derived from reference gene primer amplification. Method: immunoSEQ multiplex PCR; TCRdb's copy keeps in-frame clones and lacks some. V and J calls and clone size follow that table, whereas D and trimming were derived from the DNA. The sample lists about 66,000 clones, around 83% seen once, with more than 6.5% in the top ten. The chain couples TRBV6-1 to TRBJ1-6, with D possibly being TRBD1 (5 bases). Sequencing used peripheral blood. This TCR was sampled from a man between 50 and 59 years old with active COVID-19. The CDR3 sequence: CASSERSSRAHPLLHF. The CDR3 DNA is TGTGCCAGCAGTGAAAGGAGTAGCAGGGCGCATCCACTGCTCCACTTT.